A single sample is the source of the 7 T cell receptor beta chains below, sequenced in a study of sequential checkpoint blockade in melanoma. Treatment reported: randomized to nivolumab then ipilimumab (arm A) or the reverse (arm B). The protocol was immunoSEQ multiplex PCR, while the TCRdb copy is restricted to in-frame clones and leaves out a portion. The table shows a few thousand clones, with about 23% occurring only once. The sequences come from tumor tissue (inferred from file names), collected from a patient given nivolumab and ipilimumab in sequence. The receptors were sampled from a human donor with melanoma.

CDR3: CASSGRGSQNTEAFF. The CDR3 DNA reads as TGTGCCAGTAGTGGGAGAGGCTCACAGAACACTGAAGCTTTCTTT. This rearrangement joins TRBV19 to TRBJ1-1; D not resolved. CDR1 and CDR2 (germline): LNHDA, SQIVND (reference sequence). Trimming took 5 bases from V and 1 from J, leaving 14 bases between them. The CDR3 totals 15 residues.

Only a few counts were recorded for this clone. The V and J genes are TRBV11-3 and TRBJ2-7, with TRBD2 matching over 13 bases. Germline V gene lookup returns CDR1 SGHNT and CDR2 YENEEA. J lost 4 bases, V lost 1 base, and 4 bases had no gene match. This CDR3 has 16 amino acids. CDR3 protein: CASSLGTSGGEYEQYF. CDR3 in DNA: TGTGCCAGCAGCTTAGGGACTAGCGGGGGTGAATACGAGCAGTACTTC.

This clone was observed many times. The chain is built from TRBV11-3 and TRBJ1-2, with 12 bases aligning to TRBD1. Trimming removed 5 bases from V and 8 bases from J; junction bases left unmatched: 15. Germline values: CDR1 SGHNT, CDR2 YENEEA. The CDR3 sequence is 17 residues long. CDR3: CASSPTGTGGRRQGYTF. The DNA of the CDR3 is TGTGCCAGCAGCCCTACCGGGACAGGGGGCCGTCGACAGGGCTACACCTTC.

In its sample, this clone was seen a few times. V gene TRBV9 combines with J gene TRBJ2-5, with 12 bases aligning to TRBD2. The junction had 4 bases not matched to a gene; V was cut back by 0 bases and J by 4 bases. CDR1 is SGDLS and CDR2 is YYNGEE in the germline V gene. This CDR3 is 16 amino acids long. The CDR3: CASSVGASGGAETQYF. In nucleotides, the CDR3 is TGTGCCAGCAGCGTAGGGGCTAGCGGGGGGGCAGAGACCCAGTACTTC.

This chain connects TRBV5-1 to TRBJ1-1; D remains ambiguous. Trimming pared 1 base from V and 1 base from J, leaving 8 bases between. There are 14 residues in the CDR3. Per germline, CDR1 SGHRS and CDR2 YFSETQ. CDR3 loop: CASSLFGENTEAFF. The CDR3 coding sequence is TGCGCCAGCAGCTTGTTCGGGGAGAACACTGAAGCTTTCTTT.

This clone was counted a few times. For the CDR3, the DNA is TGTGCCAGCTCCTCCCTCAGAGAGACCCAGTACTTC. It specifies CASSSLRETQYF. The V call is TRBV18, the J call TRBJ2-5; D unresolved. The germline V gene has CDR1 KGHSH and CDR2 LQKENI. V was pared by 6 bases and J by 4 bases, with 9 bases between. The CDR3 totals 12 residues.

At least ten counts were recorded for this clone. The DNA for the CDR3 is TGTGCCATCAGTGAGTCGGCCCATGGGACTACCACCTACGAGCAGTACTTC. Protein sequence: CAISESAHGTTTYEQYF. The V call is TRBV10-3, the J call TRBJ2-7, with 7 bases aligning to TRBD2. The CDR3 spans 17 residues. The germline gives CDR1 ENHRY, CDR2 SYGVKD. The V segment lost 0 bases and the J segment 2 bases; nucleotides outside the gene matches: 10.